This record covers a single TCR beta chain. This CDR3 has 13 residues. Germline CDR1 reads SQVTM; CDR2 reads ANQGSEA. In the original processing: Nucleated cell counts were estimated from reference gene primer amplification. Generated by immunoSEQ multiplex PCR, the TCRdb table keeps only in-frame clones and is missing some. V, J and clone size reflect that table, while D and trimming were determined from the DNA. Of about 190,000 clones in the sample, about 88% were seen once. These data are taken from a study of blood T cell repertoires in COVID-19. Turning to the study itself: Specimens from acute and convalescent COVID-19 originated in the United States, Italy and Spain. PBMCs, B-cell-depleted T cells, or T cells provided the cDNA or gDNA that made up the material.

The V gene is TRBV29-1, the J gene TRBJ2-1, with 7 bases fitting TRBD2. Sequencing input: peripheral blood. This sequence was found in a woman aged 40 to 50 who had recovered from COVID-19. DNA of the CDR3: TGCGCGGGCCAGCGGGACCCCCAGGGTGAGCAGTTCTTC. Its translation is CAGQRDPQGEQFF.